This T cell receptor beta chain was recovered during a study of blood T cell repertoires in COVID-19. Turning to the study itself: Specimens from acute and convalescent COVID-19 originated in the United States, Italy and Spain.

Profiled with immunoSEQ multiplex PCR; TCRdb holds only in-frame clones, not every one. The repertoire holds roughly 130,000 clones, with roughly nine tenths as singletons. Between the trimmed V and J ends, which lost 3 bases and 6 bases, there was a span of 5 bases. The CDR3 spans 12 residues. Germline values: CDR1 SGHNT, CDR2 YENEEA. This clone occurred once. The chain uses TRBV11-3 and TRBJ2-2, with no clear D. The sequence derives from a man in his fifties or sixties with active COVID-19. Sequences were obtained from peripheral blood. The CDR3 loop is CASSLSAGELFF. CDR3 nucleotides: TGTGCCAGCAGCTTGTCGGCCGGGGAGCTGTTTTTT.